The TCR beta chain described here comes from a study of shared clonotypes between healthy human individuals. The study, taken as a whole, reports: Of the naive CD4 clonotypes, roughly 5% were shared across a few donors. A reduction in generation probabilities was seen for non-shared clonotypes relative to those shared by all four donors. Richness estimates generally favored naive over memory subsets.

Clones were sequenced by immunoSEQ multiplex PCR, and TCRdb holds only the in-frame ones, with some missing. The sample consists of hundreds of thousands of clones, 92% of them appearing once. Turning to this clone: Its antigen remains unknown.

Naive CD8 cells, CD45RO-negative and positively selected for CCR7, excluded terminally differentiated effector memory CD45RA+ cells. The sequenced material came from naive CD8+ T cells sorted from blood. The sequence was collected from a man aged 30 to 45 in good health.

The CDR3 reads CASSMGGYEQYF. The CDR3 region has the DNA TGTGCCAGCAGCATGGGCGGCTACGAGCAGTACTTC. The chain has TRBV5-4 and TRBJ2-7; the D is unclear. Per the germline V gene, CDR1 is SGHNT and CDR2 is YYREEE (reference sequence). Trimming shortened V by 4 bases and J by 3 bases, and 8 bases separated the two germline ends. This CDR3 spans 12 amino acids.